This T cell receptor (beta chain) comes out of a study of shared clonotypes between healthy human individuals. Overall study results and limits: An anticipated effect of sequencing depth on clonotype sharing among donors was recognized. Shared clonotypes across all four donors exceeded non-shared ones in generation probability. Among several donors, roughly 5% of naive CD4 clonotypes were found in common.

This clone was seen a handful of times. The antigen is unknown. CDR1 is MGHDK, CDR2 SYGVNS, per germline. Trimming took off 0 bases at V and 3 bases at J, with 6 bases between the two ends. There are 13 residues in the CDR3. The assay was immunoSEQ multiplex PCR, and TCRdb's table has in-frame clones only and misses some. The table lists millions of clones, around nine tenths of them singletons. The receptor comes from a man younger than 30 in good health. Input material: naive CD4+ T cells sorted from blood. Subset here: CD45RA+ positively selected. The rearrangement joins TRBV25-1 to TRBJ2-7; D ambiguous. The CDR3 loop is CASSEYIGYEQYF. CDR3 DNA: TGTGCCAGCAGTGAATATATTGGCTACGAGCAGTACTTC.